This T cell receptor beta chain appears in the sequencing data of a study of cytomegalovirus exposure and HLA in healthy donors. Study-wide results and caveats: Most subjects had HLA-A and HLA-B alleles reportedly predicted accurately by TCR beta sequences. Rarity held for most TCR sequences, but there were some public TCRs that occurred in many donors. Researchers counted 180 or so TCR beta chains as cytomegalovirus-associated.

Trimming shortened V by 3 bases and J by 3 bases, and 7 bases separated the two germline ends. CDR3 length: 13 amino acids. The V gene's germline CDR1 is LNHDA and CDR2 SQIVND (reference sequence). With 60 Vbeta and 13 Jbeta primers, the PCR was carried out. Clones were sequenced by immunoSEQ multiplex PCR, and TCRdb holds only the in-frame ones, with some missing. This sample yields about 130,000 clones, of which about two thirds are seen a single time; over 4% belongs to the top ten. Of note for this clone: Antigen unknown.

The sequencing sample was made of PBMCs. The sequence derives from a man aged 50 to 60 in good health and CMV-seropositive. V usage is TRBV19 and J usage is TRBJ2-3, with a weak D call TRBD1 (6 bases). Written as DNA, the CDR3 is TGTGCCAGTAGTATTACAGGGACAGATACGCAGTATTTT. Its translation: CASSITGTDTQYF.